One sample yielded the 5 T cell receptor beta chains listed below, sequenced in a study of technical replicates of blood from several donors. TCRdb keeps only in-frame clones here, not all; method: immunoSEQ multiplex PCR. This table holds around 93,000 clones, approximately 95% found once. The sequenced material came from T cells isolated from PBMCs. The receptor set was obtained from a human donor in good health.

The chain has TRBV19 and TRBJ2-5; 7 nucleotides agree with TRBD1. V trimming: 10 bases; J trimming: 2 bases; junction bases outside the gene matches: 10. Germline CDR1 is LNHDA and CDR2 is SQIVND (reference sequence). CDR3 length: 14 amino acids. For the CDR3, the DNA is TGTGCCACCTCGCGACAGGGATGGCAAGAGACCCAGTACTTC. Translation gives CATSRQGWQETQYF.

The chain uses TRBV6-1 and TRBJ2-1, with 11 bases identical to TRBD2. With 1 base clipped from V and 4 bases from J, the junction kept 6 bases outside the gene matches. The CDR3 consists of 17 residues. Germline V gives CDR1 MNHNS, CDR2 SASEGT. The CDR3 spells CASSEGTPSGGYNEQFF. The CDR3 coding sequence is TGTGCCAGCAGTGAAGGGACCCCTAGCGGGGGGTACAATGAGCAGTTCTTC.

The rearrangement joins TRBV6-5 to TRBJ2-1; 11 nucleotides align to TRBD2. Germline lookup yields CDR1 MNHEY and CDR2 SVGAGI. The CDR3 sequence is 16 residues long. Unmatched junction bases numbered 12, after V lost 4 bases and J lost 10 bases. The CDR3 loop reads CASSFLIAGGPREQFF. DNA of the CDR3: TGTGCCAGCAGTTTTTTAATAGCGGGAGGGCCCCGGGAGCAGTTCTTC.

The J gene is TRBJ2-3, the V gene TRBV7-9, with 13 bases that match TRBD2. This CDR3 has 17 amino acids. Germline-derived CDR1 and CDR2 are SEHNR and FQNEAQ (reference sequence). Trimming at V came to 5 bases and at J to 5 bases, leaving 10 bases not matched to a gene. CDR3 nucleotides: TGTGCCAGCAGCCCTAGGACTAGCGGGAGTGAAAGAGATACGCAGTATTTT. Translating it yields CASSPRTSGSERDTQYF.

The V and J genes are TRBV5-1 and TRBJ1-2; TRBD1 is a possible D gene (5 bases). CDR1 is SGHRS, CDR2 YFSETQ, per germline. V was clipped by 0 bases and J by 4 bases, with 7 bases between them. This CDR3 has 13 amino acids. Here the CDR3 DNA reads TGCGCCAGCAGCTTGGCCGACAGCTATGGCTACACCTTC. Translated, it gives CASSLADSYGYTF.